What follows describes a single TCR beta chain. The antigen is undetermined. A much larger clone lies one base from this, so it may be a read error. MiXCR, run by TCRdb on the reads, gives a single entry per CDR3 protein. The sample shows about a million distinct CDR3 sequences, roughly 31% of them seen only once. This sample stems from a study of T cell repertoires in cytomegalovirus infection. The overall study: Used in the study were CMV epitopes, some recently identified and HLA-C-restricted, others well-studied and HLA-B-restricted. Both CMV infection and a matching HLA type were indicated by public TCR beta signatures.

CDR1 SGHTA and CDR2 FQGNSA come from the germline V gene. The CDR3 has 15 amino acids. Study outcomes and limitations: CMV-specific TCR beta clonotypes restricted by HLA-C were the ones dominating the ex vivo response. CMV carriers having the relevant HLA were flagged by cumulative public TCR beta family frequency.

This sample comprised cultured CD8+ T cells from PBMCs, obtained from culture after CMV antigen stimulation. The rearrangement links TRBV7-2 to TRBJ2-3; 8 bases are shared with TRBD2. The receptor was isolated from a human donor in good health (CMV status not recorded). Some clones in this sample may be carry-over from other donors' samples. The CDR3 DNA reads as TGTGTCAGCAGCTTCGGCGGGGGGCCCCCAGATACGCAGTATTTT. Its translation is CVSSFGGGPPDTQYF.